Below, 5 T cell receptor beta chains from the same sample are listed, as sequenced in a study of naive and memory T cell subsets. Two oligonucleotides, mixed equimolar, formed the beta constant-region primer covering TRBC1 and TRBC2. Ligated cDNA was amplified by four rounds of PCR with nested alpha and beta constant-region primers and SP2. TCRdb re-derived calls from the UMI-ligation and nested PCR reads in MiXCR, one entry per CDR3 protein. The data contain over 110,000 distinct CDR3 sequences, approximately 21% of them singletons. The study's findings and limits: Especially in CD8 cells, naive repertoires contained a few larger clonotypes, possibly CD45RA-re-expressing memory cells.

These TCRs' antigens remain unknown. The sample was naive CD8+ T cells from blood. The receptors stem from a human donor in good health.

This clonotype was counted between two and nine times. V is TRBV6-2 or TRBV6-3 and J is TRBJ1-2; D not resolved. The CDR3 length is 13 residues. Germline-derived CDR1 and CDR2 are MNHEY and SVGEGT. V lost 2 bases, J lost 6 bases, and 10 bases lay in between. CDR3 sequence (DNA): TGTGCCAGCAGTTACAGGGAGAACAATGGCTACACCTTC. It is translated as CASSYRENNGYTF.

This clonotype was detected only a few times. V usage is TRBV4-1 and J usage is TRBJ1-5; D gene ambiguous. Germline loops: CDR1 MGHRA, CDR2 YSYEKL. This CDR3 region has 14 residues. Trimming took 1 base from V and 0 from J, leaving 4 bases between them. CDR3 coding DNA: TGCGCCAGCAGCCAAGTCCCTAGCAATCAGCCCCAGCATTTT. Its protein is CASSQVPSNQPQHF.

This clonotype was detected a few times. V is TRBV28 and J is TRBJ1-2; D remains ambiguous. This CDR3 contains 13 residues. Trimming stripped 6 bases from V and 7 bases from J, with 15 bases between. Germline-derived CDR1 and CDR2 are MDHEN and SYDVKM. CDR3 in amino acids: CASSRSEHGGYTF. As DNA, the CDR3 is TGTGCCAGCAGCAGGTCCGAGCACGGTGGCTACACCTTC.

The rearrangement joins TRBV7-3 to TRBJ2-1, with D uncertain. Trimming removed 2 bases from V and 4 bases from J, with 12 bases in between. The CDR3 runs to 15 residues. Germline values: CDR1 SGHTA, CDR2 FQGTGA. CDR3 in DNA: TGTGCCAGCAGCTTAGTTACGGGCCCTTACAATGAGCAGTTCTTC. Translation gives CASSLVTGPYNEQFF.

This clonotype was observed a handful of times. The J gene is TRBJ1-1, the V gene TRBV7-9; D is unclear. The germline V gene has CDR1 SEHNR and CDR2 FQNEAQ (reference sequence). The CDR3 runs 13 residues. Between the trimmed V and J ends, which lost 5 bases and 4 bases, there was a span of 11 bases. The CDR3 is CASSLPTSTEAFF. DNA of the CDR3: TGTGCCAGCAGCCTCCCTACTTCCACTGAAGCTTTCTTT.